Listed below are T cell receptor beta chains from one sample, sequenced in a study of T cell responses to AZD1222 COVID-19 vaccine. The method was immunoSEQ multiplex PCR; TCRdb's version includes in-frame clones alone and lacks a portion of them. The sample records about 120,000 clones, roughly 90% being singletons. Sequenced here: peripheral blood, sampled on day 0 of AZD1222 vaccination. The receptor source for this set is an adult in good health. Each CDR3 is given without its conserved first and last residue. Fields, in order: V gene, J gene, CDR3 protein.

>TRBV5-8|TRBJ2-7
ASKGTSGSLYEQY
>TRBV19|TRBJ1-2
ASSPKSDTYGYT
>TRBV29-1|TRBJ1-5
SVEDGFNQPQH
>TRBV24-1|TRBJ2-5
ATSDRYGPYMETQY
>TRBV6-1|TRBJ2-1
ASSLGLAGAGEQF
>TRBV5-6|TRBJ1-1
ASTTIQAPNTEAF
>TRBV6-5|TRBJ1-1
ASSHLNSYEAF
>TRBV7-2|TRBJ1-6
ASNPGQGMISPLH
>TRBV7-9|TRBJ2-1
ASSLGAAEQF
>TRBV4-2|TRBJ2-5
ASSQGRAQGETQY
>TRBV5-1|TRBJ1-3
ASSGQGRASGNTIY
>TRBV27|TRBJ2-7
ASSRQGRYEQY
>TRBV5-4|TRBJ2-3
ASRPGTSRPDTQY
>TRBV27|TRBJ2-6
ASSHTTGTGANVLT
>TRBV7-9|TRBJ1-1
ASSLFGRGAEAF
>TRBV2|TRBJ2-7
ASSRPGLAEEQY
>TRBV7-9|TRBJ2-7
ASNGGGNEQY
>TRBV19|TRBJ1-3
ASMPEGYRPSGNTIY
>TRBV27|TRBJ2-7
ASSRSGTGSYEQY
>TRBV6-5|TRBJ1-5
ASSYSGGHQPQH
>TRBV19|TRBJ2-2
ASSIEEDMNTGELF
>TRBV19|TRBJ1-1
ASSPGTEAF
>TRBV19|TRBJ1-3
ASTRGLKGGSGNTIY
>TRBV7-9|TRBJ1-2
ASSLEDSYGYT
>TRBV19|TRBJ2-7
ASSPWGSYYEQY
>TRBV11-2|TRBJ1-2
ASSSDRGYGYT